One and the same sample provided the 20 T cell receptor beta chains below, sequenced in a study of T cells in Graves' hyperthyroidism and ophthalmopathy. Template material for amplifying TCR beta CDR3 regions consisted of RNA transcripts. Carried out on the TCR CDR3, a first-round RT-PCR used the HTBI primer set. TCRdb recomputed calls from the multiplex PCR reads with MiXCR, one row per CDR3 protein. The table includes roughly 700,000 distinct CDR3 sequences, around 15% detected once. Sequencing input: blood. These receptors all stem from a woman aged 18-30 years with Graves' hyperthyroidism.

V usage is TRBV28 and J usage is TRBJ2-3, with D perhaps being TRBD1 or TRBD2 (5 bases each). Germline CDR1 MDHEN, CDR2 SYDVKM. The CDR3 covers 16 residues. V lost 4 bases, J lost 4 bases, and 18 bases lay in between. Written as DNA, the CDR3 is TGTGCCAGCAGTTGGGACCCCGTGAGGTGGGCAGATACGCAGTATTTT. Its protein is CASSWDPVRWADTQYF.

The gene calls are TRBV18 and TRBJ2-3, with a tentative D call TRBD2 (6 bases). Germline-derived CDR1 and CDR2 are KGHSH and LQKENI. This CDR3 is built from 14 residues. Trimming pared 6 bases from V and 5 bases from J, leaving 15 bases between. The CDR3 sequence is CASSPEGRIDTQYF. CDR3 coding DNA: TGTGCCAGCTCGCCGGAGGGGCGCATAGATACGCAGTATTTT.

This clonotype was seen ten or more times. The DNA is left out, because the CDR3 cannot be placed on it with certainty; the CDR3 is given as TCRdb lists it. This chain joins TRBV7-9 and TRBJ1-1. A total of 12 residues make up the CDR3, ends included. CDR1 and CDR2 (germline): SEHNR, FQNEAQ (reference sequence). CDR3 amino acids: CASSSSNTEAFF.

The chain joins TRBV30 to TRBJ1-2; 9 bases are a match to TRBD1. After removal of 1 base from V and 6 bases from J, the junction contained 3 bases not matched to a gene. Germline CDR1 and CDR2: GTSNPN and SVGIG (reference sequence). This CDR3 spans 13 amino acids. Written as DNA, the CDR3 is TGTGCCTGGAGTGGGGACAGGGAGCATGGCTACACCTTC. It specifies CAWSGDREHGYTF.

The CDR3 coding sequence is TGTGCCAGCAGTCGGACCGGGGATGGTTCCGCTAGCACAGATACGCAGTATTTT. Protein sequence: CASSRTGDGSASTDTQYF. The chain joins TRBV6-1 to TRBJ2-3; D may be TRBD2 (5 bases). Deletions cut 5 bases from V and 0 bases from J, with 21 bases between. Germline CDR1 reads MNHNS; CDR2 reads SASEGT. CDR3 length: 18 amino acids.

V is TRBV5-1 and J is TRBJ1-1; D remains unclear. V was cut by 2 bases and J by 3 bases, with 11 bases left in between. The germline CDR1 and CDR2 sequences are SGHRS and YFSETQ. The CDR3 totals 14 residues. The CDR3 DNA reads TGCGCCAGCAGCTTCGAGGGCTCCTACACTGAAGCTTTCTTT. This translates into CASSFEGSYTEAFF.

The chain links TRBV7-6 to TRBJ2-5, with 8 bases lining up with TRBD2. V lost 5 bases to trimming and J lost 5 bases; unmatched junction nucleotides: 7. This CDR3 has 14 residues. Germline V lookup: CDR1 SGHVS, CDR2 FNYEAQ. The chain's CDR3 is CASSPQREHETQYF. DNA of the CDR3: TGTGCCAGCAGCCCGCAGCGGGAGCACGAGACCCAGTACTTC.

The chain combines TRBV29-1 with TRBJ1-2; no clear D. Trimming removed 4 bases at V and 7 bases at J, with 16 bases between. CDR1 is SQVTM, CDR2 ANQGSEA, per germline. The CDR3 runs to 13 residues. For the CDR3, the DNA is TGCAGCGTTGTGTCAGGCCGAGAACTTGGCTACACCTTC. Translating it yields CSVVSGRELGYTF. The entire variable domain, with the rest obtained from reference TRBV29-1 and TRBJ1-2, is as follows: SAVISQKPSRDICQRGTSLTIQCQVDSQVTMMFWYRQQPGQSLTLIATANQGSEATYESGFVIDKFPISRPNLTFSTLTVSNMSPEDSSIYLCSVVSGRELGYTFGSGTRLTVV.

This clonotype was found many times. The V and J genes are TRBV11-2 and TRBJ1-3; D is ambiguous. The V end was cut by 5 bases, the J end by 2 bases, with 16 bases between. Germline V gives CDR1 SGHAT, CDR2 FQNNGV. This CDR3 region has 16 residues. The CDR3 coding sequence is TGTGCCAGCAGCCCACAGTCCCGGGGAACTGGAAACACCATATATTTT. Protein: CASSPQSRGTGNTIYF. Complete variable domain (other parts from reference TRBV11-2 and TRBJ1-3): EAGVAQSPRYKIIEKRQSVAFWCNPISGHATLYWYQQILGQGPKLLIQFQNNGVVDDSQLPKDRFSAERLKGVDSTLKIQPAKLEDSAVYLCASSPQSRGTGNTIYFGEGSWLTVV.

This clonotype was observed a handful of times. The chain uses TRBV7-9 and TRBJ2-7; TRBD2 might be the D (6 bases). V lost 1 base and J 3 bases, leaving 13 bases between the germline ends. The CDR3 is made up of 15 amino acids. From germline, CDR1 is SEHNR and CDR2 FQNEAQ (reference sequence). This CDR3 is CASSLEGGEIYEQYF. CDR3 coding DNA: TGTGCCAGCAGCTTAGAGGGCGGGGAAATCTACGAGCAGTACTTC.

This clonotype was seen repeatedly, ten times or more. The gene calls are TRBV12-3 or TRBV12-4 and TRBJ2-1, with TRBD2 as a possible D gene (5 bases). Trimming took off 6 bases at V and 8 bases at J, with 14 bases between the two ends. The CDR3 loop spans 13 amino acids. The chain's CDR3 is CASSRRGFDEQFF. The CDR3 bases are TGTGCCAGCAGCCGCCGGGGATTCGATGAGCAGTTCTTC.

This clonotype appeared many times. The chain employs TRBV20-1 and TRBJ1-5; tentatively, D is TRBD1 (6 bases). V dropped 1 base and J dropped 1 base, with 14 bases sitting between them. The CDR3 is 16 residues long. Germline V CDR1 and CDR2: DFQATT, SNEGSKA (reference sequence). The CDR3 region is CSARGDGQTSNQPQHF. CDR3 bases: TGCAGTGCTAGAGGGGATGGACAGACCAGCAATCAGCCCCAGCATTTT.

Notes on this clonotype: Sequence at one end of the junction differs from germline and may be a read error. The chain links TRBV11-2 to TRBJ2-1, with TRBD1 as a possible D gene (6 bases). This CDR3 region has 11 residues. Germline lookup yields CDR1 SGHAT and CDR2 FQNNGV. The CDR3 protein is CASSLVRDIIF. The CDR3 DNA follows: TGTGCCAGCAGCTTAGTTCGGGACATAATCTTC.

This clonotype was detected ten times or more. The genes are TRBV5-1 and TRBJ2-7, with D perhaps being TRBD1 or TRBD2 (5 bases each). This CDR3 has 12 amino acids. Per the germline V gene, CDR1 is SGHRS and CDR2 is YFSETQ. Trimming cost V 1 base and J 5 bases, with 7 bases left between them. This chain's CDR3 is CASSLMGDEQYF. The DNA of the CDR3 is TGCGCCAGCAGCTTGATGGGGGACGAGCAGTACTTC.

Comment on this clonotype: This clone may be a read error of a much larger clone one base away. CDR3 nucleotide sequence: TGTGCCAGCAGTTACAGGTTGACAGGGGCTACAGATACGCAGTATTTT. This gives the protein CASSYRLTGATDTQYF. The V call is TRBV6-5, the J call TRBJ2-3; 8 nucleotides agree with TRBD1. J lost 3 bases, V lost 2 bases, and 7 bases had no gene match. The CDR3 covers 16 residues. Germline V lookup: CDR1 MNHEY, CDR2 SVGAGI.

This rearrangement joins TRBV7-8 to TRBJ2-7, with 8 bases aligning to TRBD2. There are 17 residues in the CDR3. Germline lookup yields CDR1 SGHVS and CDR2 FQNEAQ. With V trimmed by 2 bases and J by 3 bases, 12 bases remained unmatched. CDR3 sequence: CASSLTPTGGTRYEQYF. DNA of the CDR3: TGTGCCAGCAGCTTAACCCCCACGGGGGGGACCCGCTACGAGCAGTACTTC.

The chain combines TRBV20-1 with TRBJ1-2; D is undetermined. This CDR3 spans 16 amino acids. Germline V CDR1 and CDR2: DFQATT, SNEGSKA (reference sequence). Trimming cost V 1 base and J 4 bases, with 19 bases left between them. The CDR3 coding sequence is TGCAGTGCTAGAGCTTTCGGTTATTCCCGTGGCTATGGCTACACCTTC. Protein product: CSARAFGYSRGYGYTF.

This clonotype was recorded at least ten times. The chain joins TRBV2 to TRBJ1-5; 8 positions match TRBD1. Trimming removed 7 bases from V and 7 bases from J; junction bases left unmatched: 9. Per the germline V gene, CDR1 is SNHLY and CDR2 is FYNNEI. The CDR3 runs 14 residues. The CDR3 reads CASTGKDRVQPQHF. The CDR3 DNA reads as TGTGCCAGCACAGGCAAGGACAGGGTACAGCCCCAGCATTTT.

There are a few counts of this clonotype. The V call is TRBV28, the J call TRBJ1-4, with D uncertain. Germline V gene lookup returns CDR1 MDHEN and CDR2 SYDVKM. This CDR3 is 11 amino acids long. The ends were cut back, 9 bases at V and 6 bases at J, with 8 bases in the middle. The CDR3 protein is CASQADEKLFF. As DNA, the CDR3 is TGTGCCAGTCAAGCGGATGAAAAACTGTTTTTT.

This clonotype was detected many times. This chain connects TRBV7-2 to TRBJ2-5; D is perhaps TRBD1 (5 bases). V was trimmed by 1 base and J by 5 bases, leaving 11 bases between them. In germline, CDR1 is SGHTA, CDR2 FQGNSA. This CDR3 is 14 amino acids long. CDR3 nucleotide sequence: TGTGCCAGCAGCTTAGGCGGAAGGGGCGAGACCCAGTACTTC. This encodes CASSLGGRGETQYF.